This T cell receptor (beta chain) originates from a study of blood T cells in healthy people across ages. Primers used in a second PCR of about 6 to 12 cycles were a sample-barcoded 5' primer and a J-beta primer mix. A single record per CDR3 protein comes from TCRdb applying MiXCR to the 5' RACE reads. Of under 1,100,000 distinct CDR3 sequences listed, under 30% were seen once; the top ten hold about 0.69%. The table lists this clonotype with a few counts. Separately, the same data were catalogued under a study of T cells of mothers and their children.

Specimen: blood. This receptor was identified in a girl aged 2-15 years in good health.

CDR3 DNA sequence: TGTGCCACCAGCGGCGAGGAGACCCAGTACTTC. Amino acids: CATSGEETQYF. This chain uses TRBV15 with TRBJ2-5; D gene unclear. The V and J ends lost 5 bases and 5 bases respectively, with 6 bases between them. CDR1 LNHNV and CDR2 YYDKDF come from the germline V gene (reference sequence). The CDR3 sequence is 11 residues long.